These 3 T cell receptor beta chains were all obtained from the same sample, sequenced in a study of cytomegalovirus exposure and HLA in healthy donors. Researchers ran the PCR with 60 Vbeta and 13 Jbeta primers. Profiling relied on immunoSEQ multiplex PCR, and the TCRdb table lists in-frame clones only, not all of them. Of around 150,000 clones listed, 70% to 90% were seen once; the top ten hold roughly 7.7%. The sequenced sample was PBMCs. The receptors here all came from a woman aged 25 to 39 in good health and CMV-seropositive.

The rearrangement joins TRBV19 to TRBJ1-5; 11 positions match TRBD1. This CDR3 is 22 amino acids long. From germline, CDR1 is LNHDA and CDR2 SQIVND (reference sequence). V gave up 1 base and J gave up 1 base; unmatched junction bases: 18. The CDR3 loop is CASSIAWGSRTGGSGSNQPQHF. The DNA for the CDR3 is TGTGCCAGTAGTATAGCGTGGGGTAGTAGGACAGGGGGCAGTGGAAGCAATCAGCCCCAGCATTTT.

The V call is TRBV2, the J call TRBJ2-5; weak D call: TRBD1 (6 bases). The CDR3 totals 15 residues. Trimming took off 9 bases at V and 1 base at J, with 18 bases between the two ends. Per the germline V gene, CDR1 is SNHLY and CDR2 is FYNNEI. The CDR3 DNA reads TGTGCCAGAACTCGTTTGGGGGCCTTCCAAGAGACCCAGTACTTC. It yields the protein CARTRLGAFQETQYF.

The chain recombines TRBV30 with TRBJ1-2; 7 nucleotides match TRBD1. With 0 bases clipped from V and 4 bases from J, the junction kept 2 bases outside the gene matches. The CDR3 is made up of 13 amino acids. Per germline, CDR1 GTSNPN and CDR2 SVGIG (reference sequence). CDR3: CAWSVGTAYGYTF. For the CDR3, the DNA is TGTGCCTGGAGTGTGGGGACAGCCTATGGCTACACCTTC.